Below, 12 T cell receptor beta chains from the same sample are listed, as sequenced in a study of blood T cell repertoires in COVID-19. The method was immunoSEQ multiplex PCR; TCRdb's version includes in-frame clones alone and lacks a portion of them. Here the sample spans about 89,000 clones, 80% being singletons. The specimen was peripheral blood. These TCRs come from an elderly woman with acute or convalescent COVID-19.

The chain joins TRBV7-3 to TRBJ2-2; 12 nucleotides agree with TRBD1. Germline V CDR1 and CDR2: SGHTA, FQGTGA. The CDR3 is made up of 16 amino acids. With 2 bases clipped from V and 8 bases from J, the junction kept 6 bases outside the gene matches. CDR3 amino acids: CASSLGGQGASGELFF. CDR3 coding DNA: TGTGCCAGCAGCTTAGGGGGACAGGGGGCATCAGGGGAGCTGTTTTTT.

This clone occurred a few times. The V call is TRBV3-1 (or the pseudogene TRBV3-2), the J call TRBJ1-2; no clear D gene. The CDR3 covers 12 residues. V shed 7 bases and J shed 11 bases, with 17 bases lying between them. Germline CDR1 is LGHDT and CDR2 is YNNKEL (reference sequence). CDR3 in amino acids: CASTSGVSSYTF. In DNA form, the CDR3 reads TGTGCCAGCACATCCGGGGTTTCCTCGTACACCTTC.

This rearrangement joins TRBV4-2 to TRBJ2-7; possible D gene TRBD2, 6 bases. The CDR3 is made up of 13 amino acids. Trimming removed 1 base at V and 4 bases at J, with 8 bases between. Per the germline V gene, CDR1 is LGHNA and CDR2 is YNFKEQ. Here the CDR3 DNA reads TGTGCCAGCAGCCAAGGCGGGACTTACGAGCAGTACTTC. Translated, it gives CASSQGGTYEQYF.

The rearrangement joins TRBV6-5 to TRBJ1-1; 8 bases match TRBD1. Germline CDR1 reads MNHEY; CDR2 reads SVGAGI. V dropped 2 bases and J dropped 5; count of bases not matched to a gene: 7. The CDR3 contains 15 residues. CDR3 DNA sequence: TGTGCCAGCAGTTACCGTCGCAGGGGGCGGACTGAAGCTTTCTTT. This translates into CASSYRRRGRTEAFF.

The chain uses TRBV6-5 and TRBJ2-2, with a weak D call TRBD1 (8 bases). Germline CDR1 is MNHEY and CDR2 is SVGAGI. Trimming pared 2 bases from V and 6 bases from J, leaving 13 bases between. CDR3 size: 15 residues. CDR3 coding DNA: TGTGCCAGCAGTTACGGAACAGGGGGGGCCGGGGAGCTGTTTTTT. Its translation: CASSYGTGGAGELFF.

The chain has TRBV3-1 (or the pseudogene TRBV3-2) and TRBJ1-2; TRBD1 is a possible D gene (6 bases). This CDR3 has 16 amino acids. Germline assignment: CDR1 LGHDT and CDR2 YNNKEL (reference sequence). V gave up 0 bases and J gave up 2 bases, with 13 bases separating them. CDR3 sequence: CASSQDRFRGNYGYTF. CDR3 sequence (DNA): TGTGCCAGCAGCCAAGATAGGTTTAGGGGGAACTATGGCTACACCTTC.

With regard to this clone: Other nucleotide sequences in the sample specify the same CDR3. The chain combines TRBV14 with TRBJ1-1, with D maybe TRBD1 (6 bases). This CDR3 region has 13 residues. Deletions cut 3 bases from V and 3 bases from J, with 8 bases between. Germline V gene sequence: CDR1 SGHDN, CDR2 FVKESK. The CDR3 nucleotides read TGTGCCAGCAGCCAGCAGGGGTACACTGAAGCTTTCTTT. This codes for CASSQQGYTEAFF.

V is TRBV6-6 and J is TRBJ1-2, with TRBD1 matching over 7 bases. The CDR3 length is 13 residues. In germline, CDR1 is MNHNY, CDR2 SVGAGI (reference sequence). V was clipped by 6 bases and J by 6 bases; unmatched bases: 7. In DNA form, the CDR3 reads TGTGCCAGCAGGTCTACAGGGGTCGATGGCTACACCTTC. This sequence encodes CASRSTGVDGYTF.

This clone was seen a handful of times. This sequence joins TRBV27 and TRBJ2-2; D may be TRBD2 (6 bases). The CDR3 consists of 14 residues. V was trimmed by 6 bases and J by 7 bases, leaving 15 bases between them. From germline, CDR1 is MNHEY and CDR2 SMNVEV (reference sequence). The CDR3, as DNA: TGTGCCAGCAGGACCCTAGCGTCCTACGGGGAGCTGTTTTTT. Amino acids: CASRTLASYGELFF.

V and J are TRBV10-3 and TRBJ1-1; tentative D call: TRBD1 (5 bases). Trimming took 6 bases from V and 1 from J, leaving 9 bases between them. The germline V gene encodes CDR1 ENHRY and CDR2 SYGVKD. The CDR3 has 13 amino acids. As DNA, the CDR3 is TGTGCCATCAGAGAGCAGGGGAACACTGAAGCTTTCTTT. Its protein is CAIREQGNTEAFF.

This clone was seen only a few times. This chain links TRBV29-1 with TRBJ2-1; 7 nucleotides line up with TRBD2. With V trimmed by 1 base and J by 3 bases, 3 bases remained unmatched. CDR1 and CDR2 from the germline V gene are SQVTM and ANQGSEA. The CDR3 loop spans 14 amino acids. CDR3 region: CSVEGLADYNEQFF. In nucleotides, the CDR3 is TGCAGCGTTGAAGGGCTAGCGGACTACAATGAGCAGTTCTTC.

In nucleotides, the CDR3 is TGTGCCAGCAGCCCGGGACAGGGGGGGGAGTACTTC. Protein: CASSPGQGGEYF. The chain links TRBV12-1 to TRBJ2-5; no DNA check was done on the table's D call, TRBD1. TRBV12-1 is noted as a pseudogene. The CDR3 has 12 amino acids.